This T cell receptor (beta chain) was obtained from a study of blood T cell repertoires in COVID-19. Germline V CDR1 and CDR2: LNHDA, SQIVND (reference sequence). The V end was cut by 6 bases, the J end by 1 base, with 9 bases between. The length of the CDR3 is 13 residues. The data were produced by immunoSEQ multiplex PCR, yet TCRdb's version contains in-frame clones alone and is incomplete. Counted here are about 74,000 clones, almost 85% occurring once; the ten biggest clones make up about 37%. J is TRBJ1-1 and V is TRBV19, with D possibly matching TRBD1 (5 bases). The receptor's source is a man between 70 and 80 years old with acute or convalescent COVID-19. Input material: peripheral blood. The CDR3 protein is CASRGEGNTEAFF. As DNA, the CDR3 is TGTGCCAGTAGAGGGGAGGGGAACACTGAAGCTTTCTTT. The full variable domain, with the rest looked up from reference TRBV19 and TRBJ1-1, is DGGITQSPKYLFRKEGQNVTLSCEQNLNHDAMYWYRQDPGQGLRLIYYSQIVNDFQKGDIAEGYSVSREKKESFPLTVTSAQKNPTAFYLCASRGEGNTEAFFGQGTRLTVV.